Presented here are 14 T cell receptor beta chains from one specimen sequenced in a study of T-cell memory formation after mild COVID-19. TCRdb reanalysed the 5' RACE reads using MiXCR and keeps one entry per CDR3 protein. The repertoire consists of hundreds of thousands of distinct CDR3 sequences, with nearly 25% occurring once and the leading ten covering around 13%. Input material: PBMCs or a T cell subset sorted from them (not recorded which). Source of these receptors: an adult woman who had mild COVID-19 (a few samples of this study predate the infection). Cell type and time point are not known.

This clonotype has a count of ten or more. The genes are TRBV6-2 or TRBV6-3 and TRBJ2-1, with 8 bases that match TRBD2. This CDR3 region has 18 residues. The germline gives CDR1 MNHEY, CDR2 SVGEGT. With V trimmed by 0 bases and J by 4 bases, 11 bases remained unmatched. For the CDR3, the DNA is TGTGCCAGCAGTTACTCCCCCCCTACTAGCGGTATATACAATGAGCAGTTCTTC. This encodes CASSYSPPTSGIYNEQFF.

This clonotype was counted ten times or more. The chain joins TRBV10-3 to TRBJ2-7, with unresolved D. The CDR3 covers 13 residues. Trimming stripped 5 bases from V and 2 bases from J, with 10 bases between. Germline loops: CDR1 ENHRY, CDR2 SYGVKD. For the CDR3, the DNA is TGTGCCATCAGTACGCCCCAACCCTACGAGCAGTACTTC. It yields the protein CAISTPQPYEQYF.

This clonotype has more than one count but fewer than ten. V usage is TRBV5-1 and J usage is TRBJ1-2, with D unclear. Germline CDR1 reads SGHRS; CDR2 reads YFSETQ. Trimming cost V 0 bases and J 7 bases, with 10 bases left between them. The CDR3 runs 13 residues. The CDR3 spells CASSLELLTGYTF. Here the CDR3 DNA reads TGCGCCAGCAGCTTGGAACTATTAACTGGCTACACCTTC. Full variable domain (rest looked up from reference TRBV5-1 and TRBJ1-2): KAGVTQTPRYLIKTRGQQVTLSCSPISGHRSVSWYQQTPGQGLQFLFEYFSETQRNKGNFPGRFSGRQFSNSRSEMNVSTLELGDSALYLCASSLELLTGYTFGSGTRLTVV.

This clonotype was detected a few times. The V gene is TRBV7-9, the J gene TRBJ1-1; no reliable D call. The CDR3 spans 15 residues. CDR1 SEHNR and CDR2 FQNEAQ come from the germline V gene (reference sequence). Between the trimmed V and J ends, which lost 1 base and 1 base, there was a span of 10 bases. The CDR3 sequence is CASSLGESRNTEAFF. For the CDR3, the DNA is TGTGCCAGCAGCTTAGGGGAAAGTAGGAACACTGAAGCTTTCTTT.

The chain couples TRBV11-2 to TRBJ1-1; TRBD1 agrees at 10 bases. This CDR3 is built from 15 residues. Germline-derived CDR1 and CDR2 are SGHAT and FQNNGV. Trimming at V came to 4 bases and at J to 6 bases, leaving 8 bases not matched to a gene. CDR3 in DNA: TGTGCCAGCAGCTCATGGGGACAGGGGTTAGCTGAAGCTTTCTTT. Its protein product is CASSSWGQGLAEAFF.

The V gene is TRBV7-6, the J gene TRBJ1-5; perhaps TRBD1 as D (5 bases). The CDR3 runs to 16 residues. V was clipped by 5 bases and J by 2 bases, with 16 bases between them. Germline CDR1 reads SGHVS; CDR2 reads FNYEAQ. This CDR3 is CASSEAGRYGNQPQHF. The CDR3 region has the DNA TGTGCCAGCAGCGAAGCAGGGAGGTACGGCAATCAGCCCCAGCATTTT. The full variable domain, in which reference TRBV7-6 and TRBJ1-5 provide the parts outside the CDR3, is GAGVSQSPRYKVTKRGQDVALRCDPISGHVSLYWYRQALGQGPEFLTYFNYEAQQDKSGLPNDRFSAERPEGSISTLTIQRTEQRDSAMYRCASSEAGRYGNQPQHFGDGTRLSIL.

The rearrangement joins TRBV4-1 to TRBJ2-7; 10 bases map to TRBD2. Germline CDR1 MGHRA, CDR2 YSYEKL. The ends lost 0 bases at V and 4 bases at J; junction bases unmatched: 3. The CDR3 has 15 residues. The CDR3 here is CASSQDMGLAYEQYF. CDR3 sequence (DNA): TGCGCCAGCAGCCAAGATATGGGACTAGCGTACGAGCAGTACTTC.

This clonotype was detected only a few times. The chain joins TRBV13 to TRBJ2-7; the D is unclear. Germline-derived CDR1 and CDR2 are PRHDT and FYEKMQ (reference sequence). V was shortened by 0 bases and J by 0 bases, with 9 bases between the two germline ends. There are 15 residues in the CDR3. As DNA, the CDR3 is TGTGCCAGCAGCTTAGGCCATGGGGTCTCCTACGAGCAGTACTTC. Its translation: CASSLGHGVSYEQYF.

This chain links TRBV5-1 with TRBJ2-7; the D gene is possibly TRBD1 (5 bases). The germline V and J ends were trimmed by 4 bases and 3 bases, with 23 bases remaining between them. CDR3 length equals 17 residues. Germline loops: CDR1 SGHRS, CDR2 YFSETQ. CDR3 DNA sequence: TGCGCCAGCAGCCTGAAACCGGCGGTGGGGCTGAACTACGAGCAGTACTTC. It is translated as CASSLKPAVGLNYEQYF.

This clonotype was recorded many times. The gene calls are TRBV6-5 and TRBJ2-5; no reliable D call. CDR3 size: 11 residues. CDR1 is MNHEY, CDR2 SVGAGI, per germline. With 5 bases removed from V and 4 bases from J, the gap between germline ends came to 5 bases. Here the CDR3 DNA reads TGTGCCAGCAGTCACGGAGAGACCCAGTACTTC. Amino acid sequence: CASSHGETQYF.

The chain has TRBV6-5 and TRBJ2-2; D possibly corresponds to TRBD1 (5 bases). Germline CDR1 and CDR2: MNHEY and SVGAGI. This CDR3 has 13 residues. V lost 5 bases and J 6 bases, leaving 10 bases between the germline ends. The CDR3 nucleotides are TGTGCCAGCAGTCCACAGGCGTCCGGGGAGCTGTTTTTT. Its protein is CASSPQASGELFF.

A single count supports this clonotype. This chain joins TRBV13 and TRBJ2-4; 7 bases match TRBD1. The germline gives CDR1 PRHDT, CDR2 FYEKMQ (reference sequence). The CDR3 spans 16 residues. The V segment lost 5 bases and the J segment 7 bases; nucleotides outside the gene matches: 14. CDR3 in DNA: TGTGCCAGCAGCGCTGCCGGGGCTGGGACAGAGAACATTCAGTACTTC. Its translation: CASSAAGAGTENIQYF.

This clonotype came up a few times. The CDR3: CAAGDAIYEQYF. In DNA, the CDR3 is TGTGCCGCTGGGGATGCGATCTACGAGCAGTACTTC. The V gene is TRBV28, the J gene TRBJ2-7; D unresolved. Trimming left V 11 bases short and J 3 bases short, with 14 bases between. The CDR3 is made up of 12 amino acids. Germline CDR1 is MDHEN and CDR2 is SYDVKM.

V and J are TRBV19 and TRBJ2-7; the D call may be TRBD1 or TRBD2 (5 bases each). The CDR3 is 14 residues long. Germline values: CDR1 LNHDA, CDR2 SQIVND (reference sequence). The V end was cut by 3 bases, the J end by 6 bases, with 15 bases between. The CDR3 nucleotides are TGTGCCAGTAGTATCCGACTGGAAGGGACCGAGCAGTACTTC. Protein product: CASSIRLEGTEQYF.